Shown below are 28 T cell receptor beta chains from a single sample sequenced in a study of T-cell memory formation after mild COVID-19. MiXCR was run by TCRdb on the 5' RACE reads, yielding one entry per CDR3 protein. The profile shows under 300,000 distinct CDR3 sequences, over 9% of them singletons. The sequenced sample was PBMCs or a T cell subset sorted from them (not recorded which). The receptors here all came from a man between 18 and 29 years old who had mild COVID-19 (a few samples of this study predate the infection). Cell type and time point are not known.

The table lists this clonotype with a few counts. V usage is TRBV4-1 and J usage is TRBJ1-6; 7 bases match TRBD1. From germline, CDR1 is MGHRA and CDR2 YSYEKL. CDR3 length: 14 residues. The trim removed 1 base at V and 6 bases at J, leaving 0 bases unmatched. CDR3 nucleotide sequence: TGCGCCAGCAGCCAAGCAGGGGGTAATTCACCCCTCCACTTT. Protein sequence: CASSQAGGNSPLHF.

The gene calls are TRBV2 and TRBJ1-5; no reliable D call. V lost 1 base and J lost 4, with 11 bases in between. Per germline, CDR1 SNHLY and CDR2 FYNNEI. CDR3 length: 15 residues. The CDR3 loop reads CASSEVADRNQPQHF. In DNA form, the CDR3 reads TGTGCCAGCAGTGAAGTGGCGGATAGAAATCAGCCCCAGCATTTT. Looking up the rest from reference TRBV2 and TRBJ1-5 gives the full variable domain: EPEVTQTPSHQVTQMGQEVILRCVPISNHLYFYWYRQILGQKVEFLVSFYNNEISEKSEIFDDQFSVERPDGSNFTLKIRSTKLEDSAMYFCASSEVADRNQPQHFGDGTRLSIL.

The chain couples TRBV21-1 to TRBJ2-1; TRBD1 is the table's D call, not checked against the DNA. TRBV21-1 is shown as a pseudogene. CDR3 size: 13 residues. The CDR3 DNA follows: TGTGCCAGCAGGGGGGGCCGCTACAATGAGCAGTTCTTC. Its translation: CASRGGRYNEQFF.

The chain links TRBV7-2 to TRBJ1-1; TRBD1 agrees at 8 bases. The germline CDR1 and CDR2 sequences are SGHTA and FQGNSA. The CDR3 spans 14 residues. Germline trimming cut 1 base from V and 8 bases from J; bases unmatched to any gene: 6. The CDR3 reads CASSLERTGMEAFF. For the CDR3, the DNA is TGTGCCAGCAGCTTAGAACGGACAGGGATGGAAGCTTTCTTT.

The rearrangement joins TRBV18 to TRBJ2-5; D unclear. The CDR3 spans 12 residues. V lost 3 bases, J lost 4 bases, and 6 bases lay in between. Per the germline V gene, CDR1 is KGHSH and CDR2 is LQKENI. In DNA, the CDR3 is TGTGCCAGCTCACCCTCAGCAGAGACCCAGTACTTC. This translates into CASSPSAETQYF.

The sample holds a few counts of this clonotype. This rearrangement joins TRBV6-5 to TRBJ2-7; D may be TRBD1 (6 bases). Germline CDR1 and CDR2: MNHEY and SVGAGI. Trimming removed 6 bases at V and 7 bases at J, with 16 bases between. The CDR3 has 13 amino acids. CDR3: CASRLIQGSEQYF. The CDR3 region has the DNA TGTGCCAGCAGACTCATACAGGGTTCGGAGCAGTACTTC.

This clonotype was counted many times. The CDR3 nucleotides are TGTGCCAGCAGCTTTCGTCTCTCCGGGGAGCTGTTTTTT. It yields the protein CASSFRLSGELFF. This sequence joins TRBV7-8 and TRBJ2-2; D gene unclear. V dropped 3 bases and J dropped 6 bases, with 8 bases sitting between them. Germline CDR1 SGHVS, CDR2 FQNEAQ. The CDR3 consists of 13 residues.

The chain joins TRBV7-3 to TRBJ1-5, with D uncertain. The germline V gene has CDR1 SGHTA and CDR2 FQGTGA. The V end was cut by 8 bases, the J end by 0 bases, with 11 bases between. The CDR3 has 14 residues. DNA of the CDR3: TGTGCCAGCTCCTACGACTATAGCAATCAGCCCCAGCATTTT. Its protein product is CASSYDYSNQPQHF.

This clonotype turned up a few times. The rearrangement links TRBV12-3 or TRBV12-4 to TRBJ2-1; tentative D call: TRBD1 (5 bases). With 3 bases removed from V and 8 bases from J, the gap between germline ends came to 14 bases. The CDR3 length is 14 residues. The CDR3 bases are TGTGCCAGCAGTTTGGGGCGAGCCCGACATGAGCAGTTCTTC. Its translation: CASSLGRARHEQFF.

The sample holds a few counts of this clonotype. The chain carries TRBV2 and TRBJ2-3; D gene ambiguous. The length of the CDR3 is 12 residues. Deletions cut 6 bases from V and 2 bases from J, with 6 bases between. Germline values: CDR1 SNHLY, CDR2 FYNNEI. The chain's CDR3 is CASRISTDTQYF. Here the CDR3 DNA reads TGTGCCAGCAGGATTTCCACAGATACGCAGTATTTT.

This clonotype was recorded a few times. The chain has TRBV4-2 and TRBJ2-3; D gene unclear. Per germline, CDR1 LGHNA and CDR2 YNFKEQ. This CDR3 comprises 13 residues. The ends were cut back, 1 base at V and 3 bases at J, with 5 bases in the middle. CDR3 protein: CASSQGATDTQYF. The CDR3 DNA follows: TGTGCCAGCAGCCAAGGGGCGACAGATACGCAGTATTTT.

This clonotype occurred many times. The CDR3: CASSLQRASYNEQFF. CDR3 in DNA: TGTGCCAGCAGCTTACAGCGGGCCTCCTACAATGAGCAGTTCTTC. The rearrangement joins TRBV7-9 to TRBJ2-1, with D maybe TRBD2 (6 bases). CDR1 is SEHNR, CDR2 FQNEAQ, per germline (reference sequence). The CDR3 spans 15 residues. The germline V and J ends were trimmed by 2 bases and 0 bases, with 8 bases remaining between them.

Ten or more counts support this clonotype. The V and J genes are TRBV7-2 and TRBJ2-3, with 8 bases lining up with TRBD2. The J segment lost 5 bases and the V segment lost 6 bases, leaving 7 bases of the junction unmatched. The CDR3 length is 14 residues. CDR1 and CDR2 from the germline V gene are SGHTA and FQGNSA. CDR3 loop: CASSQPGGVDTQYF. CDR3 nucleotide sequence: TGTGCCAGCAGTCAGCCGGGAGGGGTAGATACGCAGTATTTT.

This clonotype was seen a few times. The chain uses TRBV5-6 and TRBJ2-7, with 8 nucleotides matching TRBD2. V lost 4 bases, J lost 7 bases, and 10 bases stayed unmatched. The germline V gene encodes CDR1 SGHDT and CDR2 YYEEEE. The CDR3 covers 14 residues. The CDR3 DNA reads TGTGCCAGCAGCCGTCGGGGGGGAACTGGGGAGCAGTACGTC. It is translated as CASSRRGGTGEQYV.

This chain uses TRBV25-1 with TRBJ1-2, with 9 bases matching TRBD1. Germline CDR1 and CDR2: MGHDK and SYGVNS. The junction had 9 bases not matched to a gene; V was cut back by 4 bases and J by 6 bases. This CDR3 is built from 15 residues. This chain's CDR3 is CASSAPDRGPNGYTF. Here the CDR3 DNA reads TGTGCCAGCAGTGCACCGGACAGGGGACCTAATGGCTACACCTTC.

This clonotype was seen more than once but under ten times. The rearrangement uses TRBV12-3 or TRBV12-4 and TRBJ2-1; either TRBD1 or TRBD2 may fit D (5 bases each). The CDR3 spans 16 residues. Trimming pared 5 bases from V and 4 bases from J, leaving 18 bases between. The CDR3 loop reads CASSISDSGRYNEQFF. CDR3 DNA sequence: TGTGCCAGCAGTATTTCGGATTCGGGGCGTTACAATGAGCAGTTCTTC.

This clonotype was counted only a few times. CDR3 DNA sequence: TGTGCCATCAGTGCCCCGACAGTGAGCTCCTACAATGAGCAGTTCTTC. Its translation: CAISAPTVSSYNEQFF. The chain combines TRBV10-3 with TRBJ2-1; perhaps TRBD1 as D (5 bases). Germline CDR1 reads ENHRY; CDR2 reads SYGVKD. This CDR3 contains 16 residues. V was cut by 4 bases and J by 0 bases, with 13 bases left in between.

The chain carries TRBV4-2 and TRBJ2-1, with 9 bases lining up with TRBD1. Germline CDR1 LGHNA, CDR2 YNFKEQ. V shed 0 bases, J shed 9 bases, and the junction held 9 bases outside the gene matches. This CDR3 has 16 amino acids. CDR3 protein: CASSQEFWTGDSEQFF. The CDR3, as DNA: TGTGCCAGCAGCCAAGAGTTTTGGACAGGGGACAGTGAGCAGTTCTTC.

This rearrangement joins TRBV18 to TRBJ2-7, with D hard to call. The CDR3 is 14 amino acids. V was shortened by 4 bases and J by 0 bases, with 10 bases between the two germline ends. Looked up from germline, CDR1 is KGHSH and CDR2 is LQKENI. CDR3 region: CASSLIKSSYEQYF. The CDR3 nucleotides are TGTGCCAGCTCACTAATCAAGAGCTCCTACGAGCAGTACTTC.

V usage is TRBV6-2 or TRBV6-3 and J usage is TRBJ2-1; 12 bases are shared with TRBD2. The CDR3 has 16 residues. Per the germline V gene, CDR1 is MNHEY and CDR2 is SVGEGT. V dropped 4 bases and J dropped 4; count of bases not matched to a gene: 5. For the CDR3, the DNA is TGTGCCAGCAGTTTCTGGACTAGCGGGGATTACAATGAGCAGTTCTTC. Translated, it gives CASSFWTSGDYNEQFF.

This clonotype was detected a few times. The chain uses TRBV6-5 and TRBJ2-3; no reliable D call. The CDR3 is 14 residues long. Germline loops: CDR1 MNHEY, CDR2 SVGAGI. Trimming shortened V by 0 bases and J by 0 bases, and 4 bases separated the two germline ends. The CDR3 DNA reads TGTGCCAGCAGTTACTCTTTCAGCACAGATACGCAGTATTTT. Protein product: CASSYSFSTDTQYF.

Only a few counts were recorded for this clonotype. CDR3 bases: TGTGCCACCAGCCAAGGGCATAACTATGGCTACACCTTC. Its protein is CATSQGHNYGYTF. The chain is built from TRBV15 and TRBJ1-2; D call uncertain. V was clipped by 5 bases and J by 1 base, with 8 bases between them. CDR3 length: 13 amino acids. Germline V gene sequence: CDR1 LNHNV, CDR2 YYDKDF (reference sequence).

This clonotype is a singleton in its sample. The chain is built from TRBV5-1 and TRBJ2-1, with D possibly TRBD1 on 5 matching bases. Trimming removed 4 bases at V and 2 bases at J, with 13 bases between. The CDR3 sequence is 15 residues long. From germline, CDR1 is SGHRS and CDR2 YFSETQ. Here the CDR3 DNA reads TGCGCCAGCAGCACATCAGGGAACCCCTACAATGAGCAGTTCTTC. Translated, it gives CASSTSGNPYNEQFF.

This clonotype came up a few times. The chain is built from TRBV5-5 and TRBJ2-5, with 8 positions matching TRBD2. V lost 4 bases, J lost 4 bases, and 12 bases stayed unmatched. CDR1 is SGHKS and CDR2 is YYEKEE in the germline V gene (reference sequence). This CDR3 spans 16 amino acids. The CDR3 bases are TGTGCCAGCAGCCTAGGACTAGCATCAGGGCCAGAGACCCAGTACTTC. It encodes CASSLGLASGPETQYF. Drawing the rest from reference TRBV5-5 and TRBJ2-5, the complete variable domain is DAGVTQSPTHLIKTRGQQVTLRCSPISGHKSVSWYQQVLGQGPQFIFQYYEKEERGRGNFPDRFSARQFPNYSSELNVNALLLGDSALYLCASSLGLASGPETQYFGPGTRLLVL.

This clonotype has just a few counts. The chain employs TRBV7-8 and TRBJ2-4; TRBD2 matches 10 bases. Germline V gene data show CDR1 as SGHVS and CDR2 as FQNEAQ. J lost 2 bases, V lost 2 bases, and 3 bases had no gene match. The length of the CDR3 is 16 residues. The CDR3 here is CASSLMGLATKNIQYF. In DNA, the CDR3 is TGTGCCAGCAGCTTAATGGGACTAGCGACCAAAAACATTCAGTACTTC.

This clonotype has ten or more counts. The chain joins TRBV7-3 to TRBJ1-1; TRBD1 agrees at 7 bases. The CDR3 totals 13 residues. Unmatched junction bases numbered 5, after V lost 5 bases and J lost 5 bases. Germline CDR1 SGHTA, CDR2 FQGTGA. The CDR3 reads CASSTQGGTEAFF. For the CDR3, the DNA is TGTGCCAGCAGCACTCAGGGGGGGACTGAAGCTTTCTTT.

The rearrangement joins TRBV7-2 to TRBJ2-5; D call uncertain. Germline CDR1 SGHTA, CDR2 FQGNSA. The CDR3 totals 13 residues. V was cut by 5 bases and J by 6 bases, with 13 bases left in between. This CDR3 is CASSKDPKQTQYF. The CDR3 DNA reads as TGTGCCAGCAGCAAGGACCCTAAGCAGACCCAGTACTTC.

This clonotype was counted many times. The chain carries TRBV6-5 and TRBJ1-5; D remains unclear. The CDR3 sequence is 16 residues long. Germline CDR1 reads MNHEY; CDR2 reads SVGAGI. V lost 5 bases and J 11 bases, leaving 25 bases between the germline ends. The CDR3 here is CASSRTGSGPRQAQHF. CDR3 in DNA: TGTGCCAGCAGTAGAACCGGGAGTGGACCCAGGCAGGCCCAGCATTTT.